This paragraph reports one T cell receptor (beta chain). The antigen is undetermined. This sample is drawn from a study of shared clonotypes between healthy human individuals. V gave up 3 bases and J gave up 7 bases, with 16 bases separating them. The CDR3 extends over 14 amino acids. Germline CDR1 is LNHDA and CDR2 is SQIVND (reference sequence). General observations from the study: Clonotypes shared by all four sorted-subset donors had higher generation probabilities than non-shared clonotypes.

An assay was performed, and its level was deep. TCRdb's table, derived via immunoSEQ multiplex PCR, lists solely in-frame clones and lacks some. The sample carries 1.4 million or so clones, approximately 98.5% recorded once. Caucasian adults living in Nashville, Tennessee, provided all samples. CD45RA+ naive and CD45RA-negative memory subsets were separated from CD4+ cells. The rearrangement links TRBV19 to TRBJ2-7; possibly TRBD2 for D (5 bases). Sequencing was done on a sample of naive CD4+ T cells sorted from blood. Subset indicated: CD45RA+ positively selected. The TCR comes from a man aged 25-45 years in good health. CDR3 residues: CASSMRIPSGEQYF. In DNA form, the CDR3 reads TGTGCCAGTAGTATGAGGATCCCATCGGGGGAGCAGTACTTC.